Listed below are T cell receptor beta chains from one sample, sequenced in a study of shared clonotypes between healthy human individuals. The table came from immunoSEQ multiplex PCR; TCRdb's copy has only in-frame clones and leaves some out. The repertoire consists of 2 million to 2.5 million clones, with about 90% occurring once and the leading ten covering roughly 0.34%. Material for sequencing was naive CD4+ T cells from PBMCs. These receptors originate from a man younger than 35 in good health. Some clones in this sample may be carry-over from other donors' samples. CDR3s include the opening cysteine and the closing phenylalanine or tryptophan. A D gene is named only where the DNA matches it firmly.

>-|TRBJ2-5|TRBV18
CASSPSLQETQYF
TGTGCCAGCTCACCATCCCTCCAAGAGACCCAGTACTTC
>TRBD2|TRBJ2-7|TRBV2
CASSWGTSGIYEQYF
TGTGCCAGCAGTTGGGGGACTAGCGGGATCTACGAGCAGTACTTC
>TRBD1|TRBJ2-5|TRBV6-1
CASSRTGGSETQYF
TGTGCCAGCAGTCGGACAGGGGGATCGGAGACCCAGTACTTC
>TRBD2|TRBJ2-3|TRBV10-3
CAISRRTSPSTDTQYF
TGTGCCATCAGTCGGAGGACTAGCCCGAGCACAGATACGCAGTATTTT
>-|TRBJ2-3|TRBV19
CASSTTTDTQYF
TGTGCCAGTAGTACCACCACAGATACGCAGTATTTT
>-|TRBJ2-1|TRBV28
CASSSGSANYNEQFF
TGTGCCAGCAGCTCCGGGAGCGCGAATTACAATGAGCAGTTCTTC
>TRBD1|TRBJ1-2|TRBV5-1
CASSQDRASYGYTF
TGCGCCAGCAGTCAGGACAGGGCATCTTATGGCTACACCTTC
>-|TRBJ1-2|TRBV5-4
CASSLASQGNYGYTF
TGTGCCAGCAGCTTGGCTAGTCAGGGGAACTATGGCTACACCTTC
>TRBD1|TRBJ2-2|TRBV7-7
CASSPRDREAGELFF
TGTGCCAGCAGCCCCCGGGACAGGGAAGCCGGGGAGCTGTTTTTT
>TRBD1|TRBJ1-2|TRBV28
CASSTSSRQGSYGYTF
TGTGCCAGCAGTACCTCATCCCGACAGGGTTCCTATGGCTACACCTTC
>-|TRBJ2-2|TRBV6-1
CASKVGRVDSGELFF
TGTGCCAGCAAGGTCGGCAGGGTGGACTCCGGGGAGCTGTTTTTT
>-|TRBJ2-1|TRBV6-1
CASRSPTSYNEQFF
TGTGCCAGCAGGAGCCCAACCTCCTACAATGAGCAGTTCTTC